Only a few counts were recorded for the clone carrying this T cell receptor (beta chain). Its antigen remains unidentified. The sample, 7.5 to 10 milliliters of peripheral blood, was drawn from each donor. These data originate in a study of blood T cells in healthy people across ages. Whole-study context: Template-switching capture recovered about one barcoded beta molecule per two T cells.

Findings and limits, study-wide: Across the age range, TCR beta diversity per million T cells fell in a roughly linear way. A strong correlation between TCR beta diversity and naive T cell percentage was seen.

A second PCR of about 6 to 11 cycles used a sample-barcoded 5' primer and a J-beta primer mix. One entry per CDR3 protein, called by TCRdb with MiXCR from the 5' RACE reads. The sample has roughly 1.7 million distinct CDR3 sequences, 30% to 35% seen once. Sequences were obtained from blood. The sequence was obtained from a woman aged 25 to 45 in good health.

In DNA form, the CDR3 reads TGTGCCAGCAGCCGTCGACAGGGGGCGAAGGAGACCCAGTACTTC. This encodes CASSRRQGAKETQYF. This sequence joins TRBV7-8 and TRBJ2-5, with TRBD1 identical over 10 bases. CDR1 and CDR2 from the germline V gene are SGHVS and FQNEAQ. Trimming removed 5 bases from V and 5 bases from J; junction bases left unmatched: 8. The CDR3 spans 15 residues.